Given below is one T cell receptor beta chain in context. Its antigen remains unidentified. One base away there is no much larger clone; base qualities are not given. CDR1 is given as SGHRS and CDR2 as YFSETQ, both from the germline V gene. The CDR3 starts with the cysteine, ends with the phenylalanine, and has 14 residues. Of the read, only the CDR3 DNA is kept; its 42 bases are in frame from base 1. The V and J ends are trimmed by 4 bases and 4 bases, leaving 14 bases between them. The cohort consisted of hundreds of healthy bone marrow donors. All cohort members were sampled while nominally healthy, although unrecorded immune exposures were likely present. The donor tested CMV seropositive and was one of the 289 seropositive cohort members. A peripheral blood sample was collected from each donor, and TCR beta sequencing was performed on peripheral blood mononuclear cells. Genomic DNA was extracted from the blood cell samples with the Qiagen DNeasy Blood Extraction Kit.

This sample was taken from a study of cytomegalovirus exposure and HLA in healthy donors (dated by TCRdb to the late 2010s). As for the study more broadly: According to an earlier analysis of a few hundred of the donors, roughly 180 million T cells yielded 95 million to 140 million unique TCR beta sequences and around 280 Gb of sequence data. An early release covering around 630 HLA-typed donors comprised approximately 300 gigabases of sequencing data and roughly 85 million unique TCR sequences. Of the roughly 430 genotyped donors, roughly 80% fell in the genetic ancestry cluster associated with self-reported Caucasian donors. The study aimed to test whether cataloging public T cell receptors could reveal signatures of past pathogen exposure. The T cell repertoires of around 670 subjects were profiled by immunosequencing and related to cytomegalovirus serostatus. In addition to the first cohort of roughly 670 subjects, a separate validation cohort of 100 to 150 different subjects was used. To predict cytomegalovirus infection status, the study brought together high-throughput TCR immunosequencing, statistical association of individual TCRs with disease status, and machine learning. To study patterns of TCR occurrence, a later analysis re-analyzed previously published TCR beta repertoires from around 660 donors and added high-resolution HLA genotyping. The later analysis used no new phenotypic data to find candidate immune exposures, relying instead on TCR beta sequences and their occurrence across donors. An earlier analysis of 587 of the donors used high-throughput TCR beta sequencing to judge whether each TCR beta V gene segment behaved as functional or pseudogenic. Donor age, sex, ethnicity and CMV serostatus were collected together with the repertoire data. In a later genetic analysis, genome-wide SNP genotypes for about 55% of the roughly 700 donors were used, and that subset was treated as a discovery cohort. All discovery cohort repertoires had been generated using a single sequencing platform. Class I and class II HLA loci were covered by the typing at four-digit resolution. Typing coverage varied by locus: about 620-630 donors for A, B, C, DRB1 and DQB1; approximately 500 for DQA1; 600 to 610 for DPA1; roughly 450 for DPB1. Because of strong linkage in the cohort, roughly five DR-DQ haplotypes were treated as single units for association and clustering. Among a few hundred genotyped donors of the cohort, an average of about 240,000 unique TCR beta nucleotide sequences were sequenced per donor, about a sixth of them non-productive.

Broader findings and caveats from the paper: A few of the identified cytomegalovirus-associated TCR beta chains were confirmed in vitro to be specific for cytomegalovirus antigens. An association between a missense DCLRE1C variant and V-gene and J-gene trimming of TCR beta chains was found in a later genetic analysis and replicated in an independent cohort. In an earlier analysis of fewer than 750 of the donors, most TCR beta V segments were observed in productive rearrangements about 87% or about 30% of the time, broadly matching IMGT annotations. At a false discovery rate of 0.05, a later analysis linked under 20,000 TCR beta sequences to specific HLA alleles. The authors suggested that the approach could potentially be extended to other disease states and immunological phenotypes. While some public TCRs were present in many individuals, most TCR sequences turned up only very rarely across donors. Some IMGT-functional V segments, including TRBV6-2 and TRBV6-3, could not be distinguished by the 87-base-pair reads and were therefore excluded. Strong co-occurrence of HLA alleles, especially DR and DQ, made assigning TCR associations to individual alleles difficult. In a later genetic analysis, fewer N-insertions in productive TCRs were reported among donors in an Asian-associated ancestry cluster than the roughly 670-donor mean. For the cohort, immune exposure information was limited to CMV serostatus. The sequencing pipeline was judged likely to have produced a cluster of highly shared sequence variants as a technical artifact. The study listed 150 to 200 TCR beta chains as associated with cytomegalovirus. The cohort was sequenced for TCR beta chains only, and without alpha or paired-chain data the features that could be detected were limited. Most CMV-associated TCR beta chains appeared to be HLA-restricted in a later analysis, and the HLA associations seemed to be driven largely by CMV exposure. Because some donors lacked HLA typing at each locus, the association tests relied only on the typed subset. Approximately 16 rarely observed V segments, including chromosome 9 orphons, were excluded from the earlier analysis of almost 600 of the donors because counts were too low. A later analysis found that TCR association rates varied across HLA loci, with DRB1 alleles showing the most associated TCRs and HLA-C alleles the fewest. The presence/absence analyses assumed that sequencing depth was roughly uniform across donors, and that assumption may not be true. According to a later analysis, parvovirus B19, influenza, CMV and Epstein-Barr virus appeared linked to several top co-occurrence clusters. Cytomegalovirus status was reported to be diagnosed by the classifier with high specificity and sensitivity in both the original and validation cohorts. In a later analysis, HLA-associated TCR beta chains were found to be more clonally expanded and to have lower generation probabilities than equally common non-associated chains. A further reported finding was that TCR beta sequences accurately predicted the HLA-A and HLA-B alleles for most subjects in the first cohort. Correlated functional status among segregating V segments might be attributable to linkage disequilibrium, but an unknown experimental factor could not be ruled out.

Libraries were built with the immunoSEQ multiplex PCR assay. For the multiplex PCR, a mixture combining 60 forward primers for TCR Vbeta segments and 13 reverse primers for TCR Jbeta segments was used. The CDR3 region of rearranged TCR beta genes was amplified from genomic DNA by a multiplex PCR assay. On the Illumina HiSeq System, the amplified TCR beta libraries were sequenced as 87-base-pair reads. Per the authors' processing: Across the 500 to 850 repertoires, a later analysis counted tens of millions of unique TCR beta chains, 9.5 million to 12 million of which were shared by at least two donors. A nearest-neighbor algorithm error-corrected the raw reads and collapsed the reads into unique sequences, merging closely related sequences to remove PCR and sequencing errors. To assign V, D and J gene segments, CDR3 sequences were aligned to IMGT reference sequences. Each retained sequence needed at least a six-nucleotide match to both a V gene segment and a J gene segment. Rearrangements were classified as productive when the CDR3 lacked stop codons and remained in frame with V and J, and all other rearrangements were classified as non-productive. Following IMGT convention, CDR3 was defined as the stretch from the second conserved V-encoded cysteine up to the conserved J-encoded phenylalanine. The earlier analysis of 500 to 600 of the donors excluded sequences that lacked an unambiguous match to a single V gene segment. In an earlier analysis of several hundred of the donors, V segments were called functional above 56.7% productive rearrangements and were called segregating when the between-donor standard deviation exceeded 5%. A statistical classification framework was developed to diagnose cytomegalovirus status using the catalog of TCR beta chain sequences. In a later analysis, V and J genes were assigned by comparing TCR nucleotide sequences against IMGT/GENE-DB human TR gene sequences. A later analysis assigned CDR3 sequences and most-parsimonious VDJ recombination scenarios with the TCRdist pipeline. A later analysis defined each TCR beta chain by its CDR3 amino acid sequence plus V-gene family, and excluded reads lacking a unique V-gene family. To address suspected cross-contamination and a sequencing artifact, a later analysis removed around 600 highly shared, low-generation-probability nucleotide sequences. For each public chain, a later analysis derived a clonal expansion index from normalized ranks of inferred template counts within each repertoire. In a later analysis, generation probabilities were computed with a VDJ recombination model fitted to out-of-frame rearrangements, and the resulting probabilities were checked against IGoR. In a later analysis, TCR-TCR, TCR-HLA and TCR-CMV co-occurrence was scored with hypergeometric tests, and a repertoire-size bias correction was applied to TCR pairs. To estimate false discovery rates, a later analysis permuted the HLA or CMV assignments 20 times. In a later analysis, co-occurring TCRs were grouped using DBSCAN, and TCRdist sequence similarity was added for clustering within HLA-allele-positive subsets. Co-occurrence clustering excluded repertoires with fewer than 30,000 or more than 120,000 public chains, plus five with anomalous nucleotide sharing. TCRdb took this table from immuneACCESS and kept in-frame rearrangements with V and J called. Such tables lack part of the clones; where checked against another copy, unresolved V genes explain under half of the gap, and the rest is unexplained. V and J calls and clone size are copied from that table; D and trimming were computed from the DNA. The sample table shows 150,000 or so clones, and more than 70% are seen once. The top ten clones comprise roughly 4.8% of the sample.

Specimen: PBMCs. This chain is built from TRBV5-1 and TRBJ2-5, and TRBD1 may be the D gene, going by 6 matching bases. This sequence was found in a woman in her 50s in good health and CMV-seropositive. The CDR3 region has the sequence CASSPGTRLETQYF. The sequence in DNA is TGCGCCAGCAGCCCCGGGACACGGCTAGAGACCCAGTACTTC.